The sequence of this TCR beta chain was determined in a study of CD4 T cells in relation to SARS-CoV-2 and coronaviruses. Unexposed donor CD4+ T cells date from about 2011-2018, before the COVID-19 pandemic. Isolation of CD4+ T cells took place after 10 days in culture. Details on this clone: The target antigen is unknown.

Some clones are missing from TCRdb's copy, which holds only in-frame ones; the method was immunoSEQ multiplex PCR. The repertoire holds 20,000 to 25,000 clones, with over 60% as singletons. This CDR3 is 15 amino acids long. CDR1 is KGHSH and CDR2 is LQKENI in the germline V gene. V gave up 3 bases and J gave up 9 bases; unmatched junction bases: 8. The TCR was taken from a human donor in good health. This chain joins TRBV18 and TRBJ1-6; 7 bases agree with TRBD1. Sequencing used CD4+ T cells from PBMCs, cultured in vitro. The CDR3 region has the DNA TGTGCCAGCTCACCCGGGCAGGGGGGAAGTTCACCCCTCCACTTT. Its translation is CASSPGQGGSSPLHF.